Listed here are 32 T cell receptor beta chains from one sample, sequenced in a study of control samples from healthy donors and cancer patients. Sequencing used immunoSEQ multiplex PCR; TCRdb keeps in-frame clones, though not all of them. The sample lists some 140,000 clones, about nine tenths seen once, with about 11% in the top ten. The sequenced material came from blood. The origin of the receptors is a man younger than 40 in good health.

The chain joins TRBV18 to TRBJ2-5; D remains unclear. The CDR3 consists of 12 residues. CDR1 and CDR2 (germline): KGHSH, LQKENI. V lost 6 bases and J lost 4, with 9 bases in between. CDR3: CASSRTGETQYF. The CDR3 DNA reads TGTGCCAGCTCCCGGACGGGAGAGACCCAGTACTTC.

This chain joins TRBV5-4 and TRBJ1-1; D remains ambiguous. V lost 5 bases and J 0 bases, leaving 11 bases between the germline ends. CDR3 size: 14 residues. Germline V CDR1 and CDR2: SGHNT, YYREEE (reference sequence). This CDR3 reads CASSFGSMNTEAFF. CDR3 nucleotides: TGTGCCAGCAGTTTTGGCTCCATGAACACTGAAGCTTTCTTT.

CDR3 amino acids: CASRETNIRQPQHF. For the CDR3, the DNA is TGTGCCAGCAGGGAAACTAACATCAGGCAGCCCCAGCATTTT. This sequence joins TRBV2 and TRBJ1-5; D call uncertain. The CDR3 is 14 residues long. The V gene lost 6 bases and the J gene lost 7 bases, with 16 bases spanning the gap. The germline V gene encodes CDR1 SNHLY and CDR2 FYNNEI.

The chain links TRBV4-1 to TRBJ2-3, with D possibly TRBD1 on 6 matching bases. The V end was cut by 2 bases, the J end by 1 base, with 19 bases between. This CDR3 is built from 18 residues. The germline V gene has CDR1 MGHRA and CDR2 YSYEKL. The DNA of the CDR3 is TGCGCCAGCAGCCAAACTGAGGGCACAGGGATGGGCACAGATACGCAGTATTTT. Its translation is CASSQTEGTGMGTDTQYF.

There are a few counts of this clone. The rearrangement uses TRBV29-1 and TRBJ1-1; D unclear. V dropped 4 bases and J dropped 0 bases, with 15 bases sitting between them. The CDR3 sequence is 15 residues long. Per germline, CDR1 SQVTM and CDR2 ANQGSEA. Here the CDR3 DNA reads TGCAGCGTTGTAGGTTATAAGGGTATGAACACTGAAGCTTTCTTT. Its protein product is CSVVGYKGMNTEAFF.

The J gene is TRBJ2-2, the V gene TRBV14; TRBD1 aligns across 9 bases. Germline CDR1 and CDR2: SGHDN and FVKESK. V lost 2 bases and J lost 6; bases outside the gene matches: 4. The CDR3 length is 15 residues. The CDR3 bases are TGTGCCAGCAGCCAATGGACAGGGGAAGCCGGGGAGCTGTTTTTT. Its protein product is CASSQWTGEAGELFF.

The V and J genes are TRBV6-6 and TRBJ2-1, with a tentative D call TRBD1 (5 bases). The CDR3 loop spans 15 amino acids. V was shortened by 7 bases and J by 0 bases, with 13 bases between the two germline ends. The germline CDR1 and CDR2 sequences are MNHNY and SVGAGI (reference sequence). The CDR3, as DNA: TGTGCCAGCACTCACGACAGTAGCTCCTACAATGAGCAGTTCTTC. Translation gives CASTHDSSSYNEQFF.

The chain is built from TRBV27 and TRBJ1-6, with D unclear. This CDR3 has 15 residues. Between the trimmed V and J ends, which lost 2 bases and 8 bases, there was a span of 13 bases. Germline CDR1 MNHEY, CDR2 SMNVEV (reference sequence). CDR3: CASSLTSALHSPLHF. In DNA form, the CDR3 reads TGTGCCAGCAGTTTAACTTCGGCTCTACATTCACCCCTCCACTTT.

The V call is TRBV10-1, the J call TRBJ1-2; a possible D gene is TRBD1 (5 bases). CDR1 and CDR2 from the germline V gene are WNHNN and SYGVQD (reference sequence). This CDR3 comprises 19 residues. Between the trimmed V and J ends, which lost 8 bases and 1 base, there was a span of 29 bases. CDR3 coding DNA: TGCGCCAGCTCGCTAAGATACCGGGACCTCGTTGGTCTTAACTATGGCTACACCTTC. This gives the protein CASSLRYRDLVGLNYGYTF.

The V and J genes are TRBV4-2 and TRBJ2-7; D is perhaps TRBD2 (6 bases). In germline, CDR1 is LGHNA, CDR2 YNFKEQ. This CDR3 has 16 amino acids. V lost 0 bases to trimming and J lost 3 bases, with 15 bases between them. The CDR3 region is CASSQDLTEGFYEQYF. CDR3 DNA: TGTGCCAGCAGCCAAGATCTAACGGAGGGATTCTACGAGCAGTACTTC.

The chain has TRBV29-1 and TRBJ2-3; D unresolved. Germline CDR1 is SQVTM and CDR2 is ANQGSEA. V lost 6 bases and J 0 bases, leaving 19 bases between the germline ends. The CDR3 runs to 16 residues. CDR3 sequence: CSVLIYTESSTDTQYF. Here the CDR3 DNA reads TGCAGCGTGCTAATATATACGGAATCTAGCACAGATACGCAGTATTTT.

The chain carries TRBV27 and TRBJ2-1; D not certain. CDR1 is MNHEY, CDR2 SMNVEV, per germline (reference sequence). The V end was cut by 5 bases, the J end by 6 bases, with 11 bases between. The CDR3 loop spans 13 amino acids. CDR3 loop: CASSLRSSNEQFF. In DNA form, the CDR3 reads TGTGCCAGCAGTCTCCGGAGCAGCAATGAGCAGTTCTTC.

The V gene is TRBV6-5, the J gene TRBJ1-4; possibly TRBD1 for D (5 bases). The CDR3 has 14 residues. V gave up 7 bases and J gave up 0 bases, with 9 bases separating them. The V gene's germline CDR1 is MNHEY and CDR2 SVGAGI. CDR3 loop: CASKQETTNEKLFF. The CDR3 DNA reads TGTGCCAGCAAACAGGAGACAACTAATGAAAAACTGTTTTTT.

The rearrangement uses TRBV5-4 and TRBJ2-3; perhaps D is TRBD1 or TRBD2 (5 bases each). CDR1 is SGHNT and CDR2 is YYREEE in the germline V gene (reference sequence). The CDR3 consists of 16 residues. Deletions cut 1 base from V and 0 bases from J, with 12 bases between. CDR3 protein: CASSLIAWGSTDTQYF. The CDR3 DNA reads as TGTGCCAGCAGCTTGATTGCGTGGGGGAGCACAGATACGCAGTATTTT.

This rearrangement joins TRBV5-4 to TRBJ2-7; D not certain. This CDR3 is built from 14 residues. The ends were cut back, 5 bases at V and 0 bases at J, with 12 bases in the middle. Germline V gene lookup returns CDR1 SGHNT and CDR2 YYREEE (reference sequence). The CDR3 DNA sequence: TGTGCCAGCAGTCTGGAGCCTGCCTCCTACGAGCAGTACTTC. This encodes CASSLEPASYEQYF.

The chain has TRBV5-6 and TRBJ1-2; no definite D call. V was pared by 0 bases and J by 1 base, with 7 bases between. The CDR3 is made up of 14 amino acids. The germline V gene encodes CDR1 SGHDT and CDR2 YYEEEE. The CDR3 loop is CASSLDPRNYGYTF. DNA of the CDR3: TGTGCCAGCAGCTTGGATCCTCGTAACTATGGCTACACCTTC.

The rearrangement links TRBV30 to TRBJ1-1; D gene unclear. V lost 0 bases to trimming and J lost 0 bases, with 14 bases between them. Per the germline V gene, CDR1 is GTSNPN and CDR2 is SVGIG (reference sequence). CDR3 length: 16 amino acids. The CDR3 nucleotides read TGTGCCTGGAGTGTAATTAGGGCACTAATGAACACTGAAGCTTTCTTT. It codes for CAWSVIRALMNTEAFF.

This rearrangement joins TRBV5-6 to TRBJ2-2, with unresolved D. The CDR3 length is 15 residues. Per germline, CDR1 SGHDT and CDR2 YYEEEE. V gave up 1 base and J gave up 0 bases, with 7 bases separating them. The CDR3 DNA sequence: TGTGCCAGCAGCTTGCGGGTGGCGAACACCGGGGAGCTGTTTTTT. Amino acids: CASSLRVANTGELFF.

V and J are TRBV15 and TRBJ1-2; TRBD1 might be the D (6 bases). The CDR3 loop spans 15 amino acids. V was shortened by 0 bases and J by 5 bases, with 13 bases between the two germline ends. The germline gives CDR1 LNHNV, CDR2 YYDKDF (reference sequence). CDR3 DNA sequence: TGTGCCACCAGCAGAGATCGGTGGGACACGTATGGCTACACCTTC. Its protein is CATSRDRWDTYGYTF. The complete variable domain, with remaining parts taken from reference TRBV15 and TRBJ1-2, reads DAMVIQNPRYQVTQFGKPVTLSCSQTLNHNVMYWYQQKSSQAPKLLFHYYDKDFNNEADTPDNFQSRRPNTSFCFLDIRSPGLGDTAMYLCATSRDRWDTYGYTFGSGTRLTVV.

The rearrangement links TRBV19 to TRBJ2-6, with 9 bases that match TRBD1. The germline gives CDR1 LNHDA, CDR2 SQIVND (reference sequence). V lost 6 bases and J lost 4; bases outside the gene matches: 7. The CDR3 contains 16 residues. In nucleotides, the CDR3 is TGTGCCAGTAGAAAAACAGGGGGCTCCGGGGCCAACGTCCTGACTTTC. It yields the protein CASRKTGGSGANVLTF.

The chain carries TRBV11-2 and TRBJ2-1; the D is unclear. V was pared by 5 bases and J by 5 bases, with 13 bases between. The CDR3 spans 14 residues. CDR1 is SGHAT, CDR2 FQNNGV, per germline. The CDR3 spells CASSPVSPNNEQFF. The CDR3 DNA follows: TGTGCCAGCAGCCCCGTTAGCCCGAACAATGAGCAGTTCTTC.

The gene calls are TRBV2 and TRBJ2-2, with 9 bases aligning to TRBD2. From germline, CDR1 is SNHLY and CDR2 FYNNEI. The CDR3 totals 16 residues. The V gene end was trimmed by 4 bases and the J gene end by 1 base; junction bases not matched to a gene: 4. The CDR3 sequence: CASSVGGRVNTGELFF. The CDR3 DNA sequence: TGTGCCAGCAGTGTCGGCGGGAGGGTGAACACCGGGGAGCTGTTTTTT.

DNA for the CDR3: TGTGCCAGCACTCTAGGGGACTACGAGCAGTACTTC. Residues: CASTLGDYEQYF. The rearrangement links TRBV2 to TRBJ2-7, with D perhaps matching TRBD1 (5 bases). Germline loops: CDR1 SNHLY, CDR2 FYNNEI. This CDR3 region has 12 residues. Trimming left V 7 bases short and J 3 bases short, with 10 bases between.

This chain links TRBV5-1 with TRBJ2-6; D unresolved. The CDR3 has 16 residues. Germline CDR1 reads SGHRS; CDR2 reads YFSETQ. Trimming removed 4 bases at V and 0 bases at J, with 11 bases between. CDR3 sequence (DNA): TGCGCCAGCAGCACTATTCTTAACTCTGGGGCCAACGTCCTGACTTTC. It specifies CASSTILNSGANVLTF.

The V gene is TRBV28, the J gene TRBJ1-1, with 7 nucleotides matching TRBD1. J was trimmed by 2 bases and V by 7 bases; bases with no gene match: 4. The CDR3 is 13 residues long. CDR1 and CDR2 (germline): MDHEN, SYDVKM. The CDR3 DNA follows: TGTGCCAGCACCCAGGGGGGCAACACTGAAGCTTTCTTT. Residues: CASTQGGNTEAFF.

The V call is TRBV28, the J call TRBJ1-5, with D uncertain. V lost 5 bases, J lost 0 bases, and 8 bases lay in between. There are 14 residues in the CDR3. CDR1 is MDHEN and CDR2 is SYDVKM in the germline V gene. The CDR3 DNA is TGTGCCAGCAGTCCCATAATTAGCAATCAGCCCCAGCATTTT. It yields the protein CASSPIISNQPQHF.

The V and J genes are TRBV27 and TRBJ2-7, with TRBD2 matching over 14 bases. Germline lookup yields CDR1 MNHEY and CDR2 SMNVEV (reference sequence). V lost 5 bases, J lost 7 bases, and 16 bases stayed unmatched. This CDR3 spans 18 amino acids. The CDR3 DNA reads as TGTGCCAGCAGTGATTTTCGACTAGCGGGAGGGACCCTTACTGAGCAGTACTTC. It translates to CASSDFRLAGGTLTEQYF.

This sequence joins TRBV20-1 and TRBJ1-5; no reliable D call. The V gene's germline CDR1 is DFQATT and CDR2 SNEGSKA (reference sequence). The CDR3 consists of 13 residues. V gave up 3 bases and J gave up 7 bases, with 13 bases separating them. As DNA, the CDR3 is TGCAGTGCTAGTAACGGGCCACGCCAGCCCCAGCATTTT. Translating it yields CSASNGPRQPQHF.

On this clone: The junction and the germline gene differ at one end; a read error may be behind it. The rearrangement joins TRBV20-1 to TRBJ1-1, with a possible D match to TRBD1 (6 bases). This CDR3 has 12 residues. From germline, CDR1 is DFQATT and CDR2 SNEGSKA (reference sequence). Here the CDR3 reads CSASPGHSGGIF. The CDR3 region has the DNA TGCAGTGCTAGTCCGGGACATTCCGGGGGGATCTTT.

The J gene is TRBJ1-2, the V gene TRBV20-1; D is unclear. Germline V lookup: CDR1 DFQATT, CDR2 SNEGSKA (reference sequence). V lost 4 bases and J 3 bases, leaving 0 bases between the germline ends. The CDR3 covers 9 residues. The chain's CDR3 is CSANYGYTF. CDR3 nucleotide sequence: TGCAGTGCTAACTATGGCTACACCTTC.

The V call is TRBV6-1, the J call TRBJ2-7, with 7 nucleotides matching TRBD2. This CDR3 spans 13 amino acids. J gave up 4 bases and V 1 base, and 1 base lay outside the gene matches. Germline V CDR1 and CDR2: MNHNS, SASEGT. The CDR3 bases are TGTGCCAGCAGTGAAGGACTAGCTTACGAGCAGTACTTC. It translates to CASSEGLAYEQYF.

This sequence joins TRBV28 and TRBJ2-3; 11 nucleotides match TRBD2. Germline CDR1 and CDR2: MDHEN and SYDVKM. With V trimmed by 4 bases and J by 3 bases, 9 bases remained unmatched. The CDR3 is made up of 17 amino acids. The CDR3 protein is CASSSDGLAGLTDTQYF. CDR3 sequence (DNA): TGTGCCAGCAGTTCCGATGGACTAGCGGGCTTAACAGATACGCAGTATTTT.